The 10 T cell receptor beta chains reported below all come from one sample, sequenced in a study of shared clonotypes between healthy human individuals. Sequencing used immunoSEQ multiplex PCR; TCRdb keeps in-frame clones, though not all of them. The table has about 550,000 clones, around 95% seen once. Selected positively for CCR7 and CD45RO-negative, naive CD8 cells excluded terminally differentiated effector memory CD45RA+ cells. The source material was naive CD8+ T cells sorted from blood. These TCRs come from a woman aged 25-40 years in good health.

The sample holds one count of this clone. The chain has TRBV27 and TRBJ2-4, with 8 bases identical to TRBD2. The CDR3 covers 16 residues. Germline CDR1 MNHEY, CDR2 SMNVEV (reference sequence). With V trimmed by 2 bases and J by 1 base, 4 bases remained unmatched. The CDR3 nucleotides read TGTGCCAGCAGTTTAAAGCGGGAGTCGGCCAAAAACATTCAGTACTTC. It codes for CASSLKRESAKNIQYF.

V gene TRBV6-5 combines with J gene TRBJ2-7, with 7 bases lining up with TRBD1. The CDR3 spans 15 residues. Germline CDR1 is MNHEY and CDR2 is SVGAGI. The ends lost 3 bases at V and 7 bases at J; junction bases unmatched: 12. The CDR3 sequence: CASSYSWTGPREQYF. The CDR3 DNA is TGTGCCAGCAGTTATTCCTGGACAGGTCCGCGGGAGCAGTACTTC.

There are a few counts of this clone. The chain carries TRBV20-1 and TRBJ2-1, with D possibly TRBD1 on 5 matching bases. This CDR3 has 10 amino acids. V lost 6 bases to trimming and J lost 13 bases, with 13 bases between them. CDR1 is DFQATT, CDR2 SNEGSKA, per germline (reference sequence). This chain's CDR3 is CSAIRQHQFF. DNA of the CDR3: TGCAGTGCCATTAGACAGCATCAGTTCTTC.

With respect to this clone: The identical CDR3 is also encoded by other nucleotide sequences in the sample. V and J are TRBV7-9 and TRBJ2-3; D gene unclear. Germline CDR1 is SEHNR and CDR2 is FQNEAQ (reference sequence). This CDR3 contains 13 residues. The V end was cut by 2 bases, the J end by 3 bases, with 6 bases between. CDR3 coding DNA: TGTGCCAGCAGCTTACTGAGTACAGATACGCAGTATTTT. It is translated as CASSLLSTDTQYF.

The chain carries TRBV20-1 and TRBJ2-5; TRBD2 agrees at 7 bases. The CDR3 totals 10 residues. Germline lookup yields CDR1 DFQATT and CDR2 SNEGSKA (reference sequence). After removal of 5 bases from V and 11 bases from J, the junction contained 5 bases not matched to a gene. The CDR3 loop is CSAAAGTQYF. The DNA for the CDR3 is TGCAGTGCTGCAGCGGGGACGCAGTACTTC.

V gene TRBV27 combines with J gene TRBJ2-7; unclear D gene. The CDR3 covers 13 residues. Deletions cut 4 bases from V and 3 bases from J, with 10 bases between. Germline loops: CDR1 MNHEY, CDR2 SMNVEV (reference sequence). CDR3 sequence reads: CASSSSYGYEQYF. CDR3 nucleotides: TGTGCCAGCAGTTCGTCCTACGGCTACGAGCAGTACTTC.

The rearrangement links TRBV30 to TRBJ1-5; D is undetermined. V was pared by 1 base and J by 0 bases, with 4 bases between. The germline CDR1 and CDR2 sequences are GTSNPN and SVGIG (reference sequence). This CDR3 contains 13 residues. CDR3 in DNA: TGTGCCTGGAGTGAAGATAGCAATCAGCCCCAGCATTTT. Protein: CAWSEDSNQPQHF.

Here the CDR3 reads CASALAAALTGDTQYF. CDR3 DNA: TGTGCCAGCGCCCTAGCGGCCGCCCTGACGGGGGATACGCAGTATTTT. The chain uses TRBV9 and TRBJ2-3; 7 bases fit TRBD2. CDR3 length: 16 residues. The junction had 17 bases not matched to a gene; V was cut back by 7 bases and J by 6 bases. Germline V lookup: CDR1 SGDLS, CDR2 YYNGEE.

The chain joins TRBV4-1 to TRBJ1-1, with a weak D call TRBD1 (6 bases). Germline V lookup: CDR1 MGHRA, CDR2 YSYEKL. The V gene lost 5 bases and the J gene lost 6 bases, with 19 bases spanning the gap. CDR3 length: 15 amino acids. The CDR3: CASSTLQGRDAEAFF. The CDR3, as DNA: TGCGCCAGCAGCACACTACAGGGTCGGGACGCTGAAGCTTTCTTT.

CDR3 amino acids: CSVGQQGYEQYF. CDR3 in DNA: TGCAGCGTGGGTCAACAGGGCTACGAGCAGTACTTC. The J gene is TRBJ2-7, the V gene TRBV29-1; TRBD1 might be the D (6 bases). The CDR3 consists of 12 residues. Trimming took 6 bases from V and 3 from J, leaving 12 bases between them. Germline CDR1 reads SQVTM; CDR2 reads ANQGSEA.